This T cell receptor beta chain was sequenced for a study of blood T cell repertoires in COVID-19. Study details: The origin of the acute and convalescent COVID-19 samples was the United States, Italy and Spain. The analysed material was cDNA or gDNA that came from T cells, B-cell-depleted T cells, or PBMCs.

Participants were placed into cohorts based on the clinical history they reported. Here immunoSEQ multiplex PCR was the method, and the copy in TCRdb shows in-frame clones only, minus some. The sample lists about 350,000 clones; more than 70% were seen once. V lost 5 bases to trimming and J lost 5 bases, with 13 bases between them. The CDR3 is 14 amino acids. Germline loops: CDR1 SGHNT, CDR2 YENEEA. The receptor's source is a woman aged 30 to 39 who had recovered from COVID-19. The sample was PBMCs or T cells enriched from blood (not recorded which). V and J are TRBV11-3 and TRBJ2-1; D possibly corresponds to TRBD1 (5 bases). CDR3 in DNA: TGTGCCAGCAGCGACCATGGCAGGGACAATGAGCAGTTCTTC. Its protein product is CASSDHGRDNEQFF.